The following is a T cell receptor beta chain sequence with its context. The antigen is unknown. This record belongs to a study of PD-1 blockade in classical Hodgkin lymphoma. Regarding time point: cycle 4 day 1 (C4D1), after more than five weeks of nivolumab. Every single patient, without exception, relapsed after autologous stem cell transplantation, and brentuximab vedotin exposure varied. Thawed PBMCs underwent magnetic negative selection to obtain purified CD8+ T cells. General observations from the study: By C4D1, diversity of CD4+ TCRs had risen significantly, whereas that of CD8+ TCRs had not. Although disease activity or prior therapy may be involved, causes of the repertoire differences remain undefined.

Clones were sequenced by immunoSEQ multiplex PCR, and TCRdb holds only the in-frame ones, with some missing. The repertoire consists of over 5,500 clones, with roughly two thirds occurring once and the leading ten covering 10% to 15%. Germline CDR1 SGHVS, CDR2 FQNEAQ. The CDR3 is made up of 15 amino acids. After removal of 3 bases from V and 7 bases from J, the junction contained 7 bases not matched to a gene. The sample here was CD8+ T cells from blood, taken before the fourth cycle of nivolumab. This rearrangement joins TRBV7-8 to TRBJ2-1; 9 nucleotides line up with TRBD2. The TCR sequence derives from a human donor with classical Hodgkin lymphoma. CDR3 region: CASSFAGGPLNEQFF. DNA of the CDR3: TGTGCCAGCAGCTTTGCGGGGGGGCCGTTGAATGAGCAGTTCTTC.